These T cell receptor beta chains were read from a single sample in a study of T-cell memory formation after mild COVID-19. TCRdb reprocessed the 5' RACE reads via MiXCR and lists one record per CDR3 protein. This table has fewer than 350,000 distinct CDR3 sequences, less than 9.5% appearing once. Specimen: PBMCs or a T cell subset sorted from them (not recorded which). These receptors came from a man younger than 35 who had mild COVID-19 (a few samples of this study predate the infection). Cell type and time point are not known. CDR3s include the opening cysteine and the closing phenylalanine or tryptophan. Each record gives: J gene, D gene, CDR3 length, clone size, V gene, CDR3 DNA, CDR3 protein. The D gene is left open where the match is weak. Where a row states a size, it is once, few, many or the class of an expanded clone; other rows omit it.

j_call: TRBJ2-5
d_call: TRBD1
cdr3_length: 15
clone_size: .
v_call: TRBV5-1
cdr3_nt: TGCGCCAGCAGCTTGGGGGACAGGGTTGGAGAGACCCAGTACTTC
cdr3_aa: CASSLGDRVGETQYF

j_call: TRBJ2-1
d_call: TRBD2
cdr3_length: 15
clone_size: few
v_call: TRBV24-1
cdr3_nt: TGTGCCACCAGTGATTTAGGGACTAGCGGGTATGAGCAGTTCTTC
cdr3_aa: CATSDLGTSGYEQFF

j_call: TRBJ1-4
d_call: .
cdr3_length: 13
clone_size: few
v_call: TRBV20-1
cdr3_nt: TGCAGTGCTATCACAACTGGGGGTGAAAAACTGTTTTTT
cdr3_aa: CSAITTGGEKLFF

j_call: TRBJ1-1
d_call: .
cdr3_length: 17
clone_size: .
v_call: TRBV18
cdr3_nt: TGTGCCAGCTCACCTCCTTACTCTCGGCAGTCCGGCACTGAAGCTTTCTTT
cdr3_aa: CASSPPYSRQSGTEAFF

j_call: TRBJ1-2
d_call: .
cdr3_length: 16
clone_size: .
v_call: TRBV3-1
cdr3_nt: TGTGCCAGCAGCCAAAAGGGGACGGCAGGGCTGTATGGCTACACCTTC
cdr3_aa: CASSQKGTAGLYGYTF

j_call: TRBJ2-5
d_call: .
cdr3_length: 14
clone_size: few
v_call: TRBV7-9
cdr3_nt: TGTGCCAGCAGCTTATCAGGGGCGCGTGAGACCCAGTACTTC
cdr3_aa: CASSLSGARETQYF

j_call: TRBJ2-2
d_call: TRBD1
cdr3_length: 16
clone_size: many
v_call: TRBV29-1
cdr3_nt: TGCAGCGTTCTACTACCGGGACAGGGGGCAGCCGGGGAGCTGTTTTTT
cdr3_aa: CSVLLPGQGAAGELFF

j_call: TRBJ2-7
d_call: TRBD1
cdr3_length: 15
clone_size: .
v_call: TRBV5-1
cdr3_nt: TGCGCCAGCAGCTTGGCGGGACAGGGAATGGACGAGCAGTACTTC
cdr3_aa: CASSLAGQGMDEQYF

j_call: TRBJ2-1
d_call: .
cdr3_length: 12
clone_size: many
v_call: TRBV29-1
cdr3_nt: TGCAGCGTACGACCGAGAAACAATGAGCAGTTCTTC
cdr3_aa: CSVRPRNNEQFF

j_call: TRBJ1-5
d_call: .
cdr3_length: 13
clone_size: .
v_call: TRBV5-6
cdr3_nt: TGTGCCAGCAGCCGGAGGCGCAATCAGCCCCAGCATTTT
cdr3_aa: CASSRRRNQPQHF

j_call: TRBJ2-1
d_call: TRBD1
cdr3_length: 16
clone_size: .
v_call: TRBV5-4
cdr3_nt: TGTGCCAGCAGCTTGGCCGGGACAGGGGCCAGCAATGAGCAGTTCTTC
cdr3_aa: CASSLAGTGASNEQFF

j_call: TRBJ2-7
d_call: TRBD1
cdr3_length: 15
clone_size: .
v_call: TRBV7-9
cdr3_nt: TGTGCCAGCAGCCTAGACAGGGCCCCCGGCTACGAGCAGTACTTC
cdr3_aa: CASSLDRAPGYEQYF

j_call: TRBJ2-1
d_call: .
cdr3_length: 14
clone_size: many
v_call: TRBV5-1
cdr3_nt: TGCGCCAGCAGCGGGACAGCCGGGGGCCATGAGCAGTTCTTC
cdr3_aa: CASSGTAGGHEQFF

j_call: TRBJ2-4
d_call: .
cdr3_length: 13
clone_size: few
v_call: TRBV20-1
cdr3_nt: TGCAGTGCTCCCACCGCGGCCGGGAACATTCAGTACTTC
cdr3_aa: CSAPTAAGNIQYF

j_call: TRBJ2-5
d_call: .
cdr3_length: 14
clone_size: .
v_call: TRBV5-1
cdr3_nt: TGCGCCAGCAGCCGAGACAGAAACCAAGAGACCCAGTACTTC
cdr3_aa: CASSRDRNQETQYF

j_call: TRBJ2-3
d_call: TRBD2
cdr3_length: 16
clone_size: .
v_call: TRBV20-1
cdr3_nt: TGCAGTGCCCGGCCGGGACTAGCGGTATTCACAGATACGCAGTATTTT
cdr3_aa: CSARPGLAVFTDTQYF

j_call: TRBJ2-4
d_call: .
cdr3_length: 15
clone_size: .
v_call: TRBV4-3
cdr3_nt: TGCGCCAGCAGCCAGAGCAACATGGGCAAAAACATTCAGTACTTC
cdr3_aa: CASSQSNMGKNIQYF

j_call: TRBJ1-2
d_call: .
cdr3_length: 14
clone_size: .
v_call: TRBV11-2
cdr3_nt: TGTGCCAGCAGACCACTGACGGCTAACTATGGCTACACCTTC
cdr3_aa: CASRPLTANYGYTF

j_call: TRBJ2-5
d_call: TRBD2
cdr3_length: 13
clone_size: few
v_call: TRBV5-1
cdr3_nt: TGCGCCAGCCGGCGGCTAGCGGAAGAGACCCAGTACTTC
cdr3_aa: CASRRLAEETQYF

j_call: TRBJ2-3
d_call: TRBD2
cdr3_length: 16
clone_size: .
v_call: TRBV7-2
cdr3_nt: TGTGCCAGCAGCTTAGGATTGCGGGGGGGCCTAGATACGCAGTATTTT
cdr3_aa: CASSLGLRGGLDTQYF

j_call: TRBJ1-1
d_call: .
cdr3_length: 14
clone_size: few
v_call: TRBV27
cdr3_nt: TGTGCCAGCAGTTTGGCAGCATTGAACACTGAAGCTTTCTTT
cdr3_aa: CASSLAALNTEAFF

j_call: TRBJ1-2
d_call: .
cdr3_length: 15
clone_size: .
v_call: TRBV14
cdr3_nt: TGTGCCAGCAGCCAACAGCTCAGTCCCCCCTATGGCTACACCTTC
cdr3_aa: CASSQQLSPPYGYTF

j_call: TRBJ1-2
d_call: .
cdr3_length: 11
clone_size: .
v_call: TRBV30
cdr3_nt: TGTGCCTGGAGTATCGCAGGAGGCTACACCTTC
cdr3_aa: CAWSIAGGYTF

j_call: TRBJ2-7
d_call: TRBD2
cdr3_length: 16
clone_size: many
v_call: TRBV10-3
cdr3_nt: TGTGCCATCAGTGAGTCGATGCGGGGGGGGTACTACGAGCAGTACTTC
cdr3_aa: CAISESMRGGYYEQYF

j_call: TRBJ2-3
d_call: TRBD1
cdr3_length: 14
clone_size: many
v_call: TRBV5-1
cdr3_nt: TGCGCCAGCAGCTGGACAGGTCCCGAAGATACGCAGTATTTT
cdr3_aa: CASSWTGPEDTQYF

j_call: TRBJ2-1
d_call: TRBD2
cdr3_length: 16
clone_size: many
v_call: TRBV7-2
cdr3_nt: TGTGCCAGCAGCTTTAGCGGGGGGGCCTTCGGGAATGAGCAGTTCTTC
cdr3_aa: CASSFSGGAFGNEQFF

j_call: TRBJ2-7
d_call: TRBD2
cdr3_length: 16
clone_size: .
v_call: TRBV20-1
cdr3_nt: TGCAGTGCTAACAAACTAGCGGGGGGGACCCCTTACGAGCAGTACTTC
cdr3_aa: CSANKLAGGTPYEQYF

j_call: TRBJ1-1
d_call: .
cdr3_length: 14
clone_size: many
v_call: TRBV20-1
cdr3_nt: TGCAGTGCTCCGATCCGGGAAGGAAACACTGAAGCTTTCTTT
cdr3_aa: CSAPIREGNTEAFF

j_call: TRBJ2-1
d_call: .
cdr3_length: 15
clone_size: few
v_call: TRBV5-1
cdr3_nt: TGCGCCAGCAGCTTTAGCAGGAGCTCCTACAATGAGCAGTTCTTC
cdr3_aa: CASSFSRSSYNEQFF

j_call: TRBJ2-1
d_call: .
cdr3_length: 14
clone_size: many
v_call: TRBV6-2/TRBV6-3
cdr3_nt: TGTGCCAGCAGTTACAGGGTTTCCTACAATGAGCAGTTCTTC
cdr3_aa: CASSYRVSYNEQFF

j_call: TRBJ2-5
d_call: .
cdr3_length: 15
clone_size: few
v_call: TRBV5-1
cdr3_nt: TGCGCCAGCAGCCCCCGGGACGGACCTCAAGAGACCCAGTACTTC
cdr3_aa: CASSPRDGPQETQYF

j_call: TRBJ2-1
d_call: TRBD1
cdr3_length: 15
clone_size: .
v_call: TRBV7-9
cdr3_nt: TGTGCCAGCAGCCCATCCCAGGGGGCCTACAATGAGCAGTTCTTC
cdr3_aa: CASSPSQGAYNEQFF